These 27 T cell receptor beta chains were sequenced from one sample in a study of T cells in Graves' hyperthyroidism and ophthalmopathy. The investigators amplified TCR beta CDR3 regions from RNA transcripts. Researchers ran a first-round RT-PCR on the TCR CDR3 using the HTBI primer set. TCRdb re-analysed the multiplex PCR reads in MiXCR, keeping a single row per CDR3 protein. The sample has more than 550,000 distinct CDR3 sequences, about 18% seen once. Source material: blood. These TCRs come from a man aged 45 to 65 with Graves' hyperthyroidism.

The chain links TRBV5-4 to TRBJ2-1; D call uncertain. Germline V CDR1 and CDR2: SGHNT, YYREEE (reference sequence). The CDR3 sequence is 11 residues long. The V gene lost 1 base and the J gene lost 8 bases, with 4 bases spanning the gap. The CDR3 spells CASSLMDEQFF. CDR3 coding DNA: TGTGCCAGCAGCTTGATGGATGAGCAGTTCTTC.

This chain links TRBV14 with TRBJ2-1; perhaps TRBD2 as D (6 bases). Trimming shortened V by 7 bases and J by 4 bases, and 11 bases separated the two germline ends. The germline V gene encodes CDR1 SGHDN and CDR2 FVKESK. The CDR3 has 13 amino acids. The CDR3 spells CASNEAGYNEQFF. CDR3 bases: TGTGCCAGCAACGAGGCGGGGTACAATGAGCAGTTCTTC.

At least ten counts were recorded for this clonotype. This chain links TRBV12-3 or TRBV12-4 with TRBJ2-1, with D tentatively TRBD2 (7 bases). V lost 3 bases, J lost 5 bases, and 14 bases lay in between. The CDR3 extends over 15 amino acids. The CDR3 DNA follows: TGTGCCAGCAGTTTCCAGGGGAGGGGGAACAATGAGCAGTTCTTC. Its protein product is CASSFQGRGNNEQFF.

This clonotype was seen just once. V usage is TRBV28 and J usage is TRBJ2-7, with 9 bases that match TRBD1. This CDR3 region has 15 residues. V lost 3 bases and J lost 6; bases outside the gene matches: 9. Germline assignment: CDR1 MDHEN and CDR2 SYDVKM. The CDR3 here is CASSFLGQGFGEQYF. The CDR3 bases are TGTGCCAGCAGTTTTCTGGGACAGGGCTTTGGCGAGCAGTACTTC.

The CDR3 loop is CASSLIPGRSNQPQHF. The CDR3 DNA follows: TGTGCCAGCAGTTTAATACCAGGGAGGAGCAATCAGCCCCAGCATTTT. This chain links TRBV28 with TRBJ1-5, with TRBD1 as a possible D gene (5 bases). V was clipped by 2 bases and J by 1 base, with 12 bases between them. Looked up from germline, CDR1 is MDHEN and CDR2 is SYDVKM. The CDR3 spans 16 residues. Drawing the rest from reference TRBV28 and TRBJ1-5, the complete variable domain is DVKVTQSSRYLVKRTGEKVFLECVQDMDHENMFWYRQDPGLGLRLIYFSYDVKMKEKGDIPEGYSVSREKKERFSLILESASTNQTSMYLCASSLIPGRSNQPQHFGDGTRLSIL.

This clonotype came up many times. V gene TRBV28 combines with J gene TRBJ2-7; 8 bases match TRBD2. The CDR3 totals 14 residues. The V segment lost 5 bases and the J segment 1 base; nucleotides outside the gene matches: 4. CDR1 and CDR2 from the germline V gene are MDHEN and SYDVKM. In DNA form, the CDR3 reads TGTGCCAGCAGTCACGGGACTAGATCCTACGAGCAGTACTTC. Amino acid sequence: CASSHGTRSYEQYF. The entire variable domain, with the rest obtained from reference TRBV28 and TRBJ2-7, is as follows: DVKVTQSSRYLVKRTGEKVFLECVQDMDHENMFWYRQDPGLGLRLIYFSYDVKMKEKGDIPEGYSVSREKKERFSLILESASTNQTSMYLCASSHGTRSYEQYFGPGTRLTVT.

This clonotype has at least ten counts. The chain joins TRBV12-3 or TRBV12-4 to TRBJ1-5; TRBD1 is a possible D gene (5 bases). CDR3 length: 13 amino acids. Trimming took off 5 bases at V and 6 bases at J, with 11 bases between the two ends. CDR3: CASSGLRGQPQHF. The CDR3 DNA reads TGTGCCAGCAGTGGACTGAGGGGTCAGCCCCAGCATTTT.

This clonotype came up many times. The rearrangement uses TRBV11-2 and TRBJ2-1, with D unclear. Trimming left V 5 bases short and J 6 bases short, with 11 bases between. Germline V gene data show CDR1 as SGHAT and CDR2 as FQNNGV. The CDR3 length is 13 residues. CDR3 region: CASSLITANEQFF. CDR3 nucleotide sequence: TGTGCCAGCAGCCTAATTACGGCCAATGAGCAGTTCTTC. Using reference TRBV11-2 and TRBJ2-1 for the parts outside the CDR3, the full variable domain is EAGVAQSPRYKIIEKRQSVAFWCNPISGHATLYWYQQILGQGPKLLIQFQNNGVVDDSQLPKDRFSAERLKGVDSTLKIQPAKLEDSAVYLCASSLITANEQFFGPGTRLTVL.

This clonotype has a count of ten or more. J is TRBJ1-2 and V is TRBV20-1; 9 bases match TRBD1. There are 17 residues in the CDR3. The V gene end was trimmed by 5 bases and the J gene end by 0 bases; junction bases not matched to a gene: 13. Germline V gene data show CDR1 as DFQATT and CDR2 as SNEGSKA (reference sequence). The CDR3 nucleotides are TGCAGTGCTGATAAACTTGGACAGGGGACAGCTAACTATGGCTACACCTTC. It is translated as CSADKLGQGTANYGYTF.

The chain couples TRBV12-3 or TRBV12-4 to TRBJ2-7; a weak D match, TRBD1 (6 bases). The CDR3 spans 11 residues. Between the trimmed V and J ends, which lost 5 bases and 9 bases, there was a span of 11 bases. In DNA, the CDR3 is TGTGCCAGCAGTCCCGGACAGAGGCAGTACTTC. Encoded protein: CASSPGQRQYF.

There are many counts of this clonotype. The chain combines TRBV12-3 or TRBV12-4 with TRBJ2-1; 8 positions match TRBD2. This CDR3 has 16 residues. J was trimmed by 10 bases and V by 0 bases; bases with no gene match: 11. The CDR3 region is CASSLAGADPGGEQFF. DNA for the CDR3: TGTGCCAGCAGTTTAGCGGGGGCCGACCCGGGGGGGGAGCAGTTCTTC.

This clonotype was observed at least ten times. The chain uses TRBV27 and TRBJ1-6, with D hard to call. The CDR3 is made up of 13 amino acids. Trimming left V 1 base short and J 6 bases short, with 4 bases between. Germline-derived CDR1 and CDR2 are MNHEY and SMNVEV (reference sequence). The CDR3: CASSLLTNSPLHF. CDR3 coding DNA: TGTGCCAGCAGTTTATTGACTAATTCACCCCTCCACTTT.

In this sample, this clonotype turned up many times. This chain links TRBV2 with TRBJ2-3; 8 bases agree with TRBD1. With 4 bases clipped from V and 3 bases from J, the junction kept 9 bases outside the gene matches. The CDR3 sequence is 16 residues long. CDR1 is SNHLY, CDR2 FYNNEI, per germline. The CDR3 protein is CASSGVPGQVTDTQYF. CDR3 in DNA: TGTGCCAGCAGTGGGGTCCCGGGACAGGTTACAGATACGCAGTATTTT.

This chain links TRBV5-8 with TRBJ1-2; TRBD1 agrees at 10 bases. Trimming removed 4 bases from V and 3 bases from J; junction bases left unmatched: 9. CDR1 and CDR2 (germline): SGHTS, YDEGEE. The CDR3 is 16 residues long. Here the CDR3 DNA reads TGTGCCAGCAGCGTGACGGGGACAGGGGTTGACTATGGCTACACCTTC. Protein: CASSVTGTGVDYGYTF.

The chain carries TRBV3-1 and TRBJ2-7, with 9 bases fitting TRBD1. V was clipped by 4 bases and J by 6 bases; unmatched bases: 4. Germline V gene lookup returns CDR1 LGHDT and CDR2 YNNKEL (reference sequence). This CDR3 is 13 amino acids long. For the CDR3, the DNA is TGTGCCAGCAGCCGGGACAGGGTTTCCGAGCAGTACTTC. As protein: CASSRDRVSEQYF.

The chain uses TRBV7-9 and TRBJ2-1, with TRBD1 identical over 8 bases. V lost 5 bases, J lost 4 bases, and 7 bases stayed unmatched. The CDR3 is 15 amino acids. The V gene's germline CDR1 is SEHNR and CDR2 FQNEAQ (reference sequence). This CDR3 reads CASSLDGQGYNEQFF. DNA for the CDR3: TGTGCCAGCAGCCTCGACGGACAGGGATACAATGAGCAGTTCTTC.

This clonotype appeared many times. The V call is TRBV12-3 or TRBV12-4, the J call TRBJ2-1, with 11 bases fitting TRBD1. The J segment lost 7 bases and the V segment lost 6 bases, leaving 5 bases of the junction unmatched. The CDR3 has 14 residues. CDR3 in DNA: TGTGCCAGCAGGAGGACAGGGGGCTTGAATGAGCAGTTCTTC. This gives the protein CASRRTGGLNEQFF.

J is TRBJ1-1 and V is TRBV12-3 or TRBV12-4, with TRBD1 matching 7 bases. Trimming cost V 3 bases and J 9 bases; bases outside gene matches: 7. The CDR3 is 13 residues long. For the CDR3, the DNA is TGTGCCAGCAGTTTCTTTCCGGGACAGAAAGCTTTCTTT. Translation gives CASSFFPGQKAFF.

This clonotype was seen ten or more times. The chain has TRBV6-1 and TRBJ1-2, with 10 bases matching TRBD1. V trimming: 4 bases; J trimming: 3 bases; junction bases outside the gene matches: 5. The CDR3 has 15 residues. Looked up from germline, CDR1 is MNHNS and CDR2 is SASEGT. CDR3 residues: CASSAAGQGYYGYTF. The CDR3 coding sequence is TGTGCCAGCAGTGCAGCGGGACAGGGGTACTATGGCTACACCTTC.

V usage is TRBV3-1 and J usage is TRBJ2-1; the match to TRBD2 covers 7 bases. Germline V CDR1 and CDR2: LGHDT, YNNKEL (reference sequence). Losses at the gene ends were 4 bases for V and 8 bases for J; bases not matched to a gene: 8. The CDR3 length is 14 residues. CDR3 coding DNA: TGTGCCAGCAGCCGAGCTGGGGGAGGGCATGAGCAGTTCTTC. Its protein product is CASSRAGGGHEQFF.

Ten or more counts support this clonotype. The V and J genes are TRBV11-2 and TRBJ2-7, with unresolved D. The germline gives CDR1 SGHAT, CDR2 FQNNGV. Deletions cut 4 bases from V and 2 bases from J, with 9 bases between. The CDR3 consists of 13 residues. In DNA, the CDR3 is TGTGCCAGCAGCTCAGACCGGACCTACGAGCAGTACTTC. This codes for CASSSDRTYEQYF.

This clonotype appeared many times. The chain has TRBV27 and TRBJ1-2, with 8 nucleotides matching TRBD1. The germline V gene encodes CDR1 MNHEY and CDR2 SMNVEV (reference sequence). The length of the CDR3 is 14 residues. Trimming cost V 5 bases and J 7 bases; bases outside gene matches: 9. As DNA, the CDR3 is TGTGCCAGCAGTACCGACAGGGGAAGCCGTGGCTACACCTTC. It specifies CASSTDRGSRGYTF.

For this clonotype: A much larger clonotype is one base distant, so this may be a read error. V gene TRBV7-8 combines with J gene TRBJ1-1; no clear D gene. The CDR3 length is 14 residues. Germline V gives CDR1 SGHVS, CDR2 FQNEAQ. Written as DNA, the CDR3 is TGTGCCAGCAGCTTAGCCCGGGTAAACACTGGAGCTTTCTTT. It codes for CASSLARVNTGAFF. Full variable domain (missing parts from reference TRBV7-8 and TRBJ1-1): GAGVSQSPRYKVAKRGQDVALRCDPISGHVSLFWYQQALGQGPEFLTYFQNEAQLDKSGLPSDRFFAERPEGSVSTLKIQRTQQEDSAVYLCASSLARVNTGAFFGQGTRLTVV.

In its sample, this clonotype was seen a few times. CDR3 protein: CASSQATSGSSYEQYF. The CDR3 DNA follows: TGCGCCAGCAGCCAAGCGACTAGCGGGAGTTCCTACGAGCAGTACTTC. The chain joins TRBV4-1 to TRBJ2-7; 12 nucleotides match TRBD2. The CDR3 loop spans 16 amino acids. V lost 1 base and J lost 1; bases outside the gene matches: 2. Germline V gene sequence: CDR1 MGHRA, CDR2 YSYEKL.

This clonotype was detected many times. This chain links TRBV30 with TRBJ2-4; D might be TRBD1 (6 bases). Looked up from germline, CDR1 is GTSNPN and CDR2 is SVGIG (reference sequence). The CDR3 loop spans 14 amino acids. The V end lost 4 bases, the J end lost 9 bases, and 19 bases lay between the germline ends. The CDR3 reads CAWKQDSTYAIQYF. CDR3 coding DNA: TGTGCCTGGAAACAGGACAGTACGTACGCCATTCAGTACTTC.

This clonotype was seen at least ten times. The chain couples TRBV12-3 or TRBV12-4 to TRBJ2-6; 8 bases are shared with TRBD1. Trimming removed 3 bases from V and 0 bases from J; junction bases left unmatched: 4. The CDR3 is 17 residues long. The CDR3 region is CASSFDRGHSGANVLTF. In nucleotides, the CDR3 is TGTGCCAGCAGTTTTGACAGGGGCCACTCTGGGGCCAACGTCCTGACTTTC.

A few counts support this clonotype. J is TRBJ2-1 and V is TRBV24-1; D is perhaps TRBD1 (6 bases). This CDR3 is 16 amino acids long. Germline CDR1 KGHDR, CDR2 SFDVKD. V shed 4 bases and J shed 0 bases, with 12 bases lying between them. The CDR3 DNA sequence: TGTGCCACCAGTGACCCGGACAGAAGCTCCTACAATGAGCAGTTCTTC. Translated, it gives CATSDPDRSSYNEQFF.